The rows below give T cell receptor beta chains drawn from one sample of a study of OX40 agonist ivuxolimab in advanced cancers. TCRdb's copy holds only in-frame clones and misses some; the assay was immunoSEQ multiplex PCR. The sample records more than 70,000 clones, more than 80% being singletons. This material consisted of CD4+ or CD8+ T cells sorted from blood, taken in a trial of the OX40 agonist ivuxolimab. These receptors all come from an adult with an advanced solid tumor such as melanoma, head and neck, liver or kidney cancer. Both conserved end residues are part of each CDR3. A D gene is named only where the DNA matches it firmly. Some rows have no size entry. The others give once, few or many, or a class for an expanded clone.

>-|TRBV28|TRBJ1-3|-
TGTGCCAGCAGTTGGTGGGGGGCCTCTGGAAACACCATATATTTT
CASSWWGASGNTIYF
>few|TRBV4-1|TRBJ2-7|TRBD1
TGCGCCAGCAGCCAAACTCAGGGACAGGGCTACGAGCAGTACTTC
CASSQTQGQGYEQYF
>-|TRBV5-8|TRBJ1-5|-
TGTGCCAGCAGCTCGAACAGGGCGAATCAGCCCCAGCATTTT
CASSSNRANQPQHF
>-|TRBV6-4|TRBJ2-1|TRBD2
TGTGCCAGCAGTGACGTCTTGCGGGGACTATACAATGAGCAGTTCTTC
CASSDVLRGLYNEQFF
>few|TRBV16|TRBJ1-2|-
TGTGCCAGCAGCCAACCCAGGGACTATGGCTACACCTTC
CASSQPRDYGYTF
>-|TRBV4-3|TRBJ2-2|-
TGCGCCAGCAGCCAAGATCCCCCCGGGGAGCTGTTTTTT
CASSQDPPGELFF
>-|TRBV30|TRBJ1-4|-
TGTGCCTGGAGCGATCGCCGGGACTCGACCTGGAGGGGTCATGAAAAACTGTTTTTT
CAWSDRRDSTWRGHEKLFF
>-|TRBV6-4|TRBJ1-5|TRBD1
TGTGCCAGCAGTCAAACAGGGGGTGTTCAGCCCCAGCATTTT
CASSQTGGVQPQHF
>-|TRBV5-5|TRBJ1-5|TRBD1
TGTGCCAGCAGCTGGACAGGCATTAGCAATCAGCCCCAGCATTTT
CASSWTGISNQPQHF
>-|TRBV5-6|TRBJ2-2|-
TGTGCCAGCAGCCGTAACACCGGGGAGCTGTTTTTT
CASSRNTGELFF
>-|TRBV30|TRBJ1-4|-
TGTGCCTGCGGGACACGGGAAAAACTGTTTTTT
CACGTREKLFF
>-|TRBV18|TRBJ2-7|-
TGTGCCAGCTCACTCCAACAGGGATCCTACGAGCAGTACTTC
CASSLQQGSYEQYF
>-|TRBV5-1|TRBJ1-2|-
TGCGCCAGCAGCTTGGAAGGGTTGTATGGCTACACCTTC
CASSLEGLYGYTF
>-|TRBV5-5|TRBJ1-3|-
TGTGCCAGCAGCTTGGCCCCCGGTGGAAACACCATATATTTT
CASSLAPGGNTIYF
>once|TRBV4-1|TRBJ1-4|-
TGCGCCAGCAGCCAAAGTGGGACGGGTAATGAAAAACTGTTTTTT
CASSQSGTGNEKLFF
>-|TRBV5-1|TRBJ1-3|-
TGCGCCAGCAGCTTGGGGTGGACCTCTGGAAACACCATATATTTT
CASSLGWTSGNTIYF
>-|TRBV30|TRBJ2-7|-
TGTGCCTGGAGTGTCTTTGGGGGCGGTAACTACGAGCAGTACTTC
CAWSVFGGGNYEQYF
>-|TRBV7-2|TRBJ1-2|-
TGTGCCAGCAGCTCCCGGGCAGCTAACTATGGCTACACCTTC
CASSSRAANYGYTF
>-|TRBV6-6|TRBJ1-2|TRBD1
TGTGCCAGCACCACACGCGGAGGGGGCAGCTATGGCTACACCTTC
CASTTRGGGSYGYTF
>-|TRBV19|TRBJ1-3|-
TGTGCCAGTAGTATCAGTACCAACGGAAACACCATATATTTT
CASSISTNGNTIYF
>-|TRBV5-4|TRBJ2-5|-
TGTGCCAGCAGCTTGGACAGGGGGGGCCGCGAGACCCAGTACTTC
CASSLDRGGRETQYF
>-|TRBV6-1|TRBJ2-1|-
TGTGCCAGCCGGCAGACACCCTACAATGAGCAGTTCTTC
CASRQTPYNEQFF
>few|TRBV19|TRBJ1-1|-
TGTGCCAGTAGTATCAGTGGGGGCGCGACCACTGAAGCTTTCTTT
CASSISGGATTEAFF
>-|TRBV2|TRBJ2-3|-
TGTGCCAGCAGCGAGGACTCCGTTGGTACAGATACGCAGTATTTT
CASSEDSVGTDTQYF
>-|TRBV7-3|TRBJ2-5|-
TGTGCCAGCAGCGCGGGGAGTGCGGAGACCCAGTACTTC
CASSAGSAETQYF
>-|TRBV30|TRBJ2-3|-
TGTGCCTGGGAAGACAGGAGCGGGACAGATACGCAGTATTTT
CAWEDRSGTDTQYF
>-|TRBV5-1|TRBJ2-7|TRBD2
TGCGCCAGCAGCTTGGTAGCGGGAGGTAACGAGCAGTACTTC
CASSLVAGGNEQYF
>-|TRBV2|TRBJ2-3|-
TGTGCCAGCAAATCTGCCACAGATACGCAGTATTTT
CASKSATDTQYF
>-|TRBV28|TRBJ2-2|-
TGTGCCACTGACAGAACCAACACCGGGGAGCTGTTTTTT
CATDRTNTGELFF
>-|TRBV5-1|TRBJ2-2|TRBD2
TGCGCCAGCAGCGGGACTAGCGGGGGGCTAAACACCGGGGAGCTGTTTTTT
CASSGTSGGLNTGELFF
>-|TRBV30|TRBJ2-7|TRBD1
TGTGCCTGGACCCAGCTAAGGACAGGGGTTACCTACGAGCAGTACTTC
CAWTQLRTGVTYEQYF
>-|TRBV2|TRBJ2-3|TRBD2
TGTGCCAGCAGAGCTACTAGCGGCAAGACAGATACGCAGTATTTT
CASRATSGKTDTQYF
>-|TRBV6-1|TRBJ1-3|-
TGTGCCAGCAGTGAACTCAGGGGCAACTCTGGAAACACCATATATTTT
CASSELRGNSGNTIYF
>-|TRBV5-1|TRBJ2-5|-
TGCGCCAGCAGCTTGGAACAGGGAGTGGGGACCCAGTACTTC
CASSLEQGVGTQYF
>-|TRBV6-5|TRBJ2-7|TRBD1
TGTGCCAGCAACAAGGGACAGCGCGCCTACGAGCAGTACTTC
CASNKGQRAYEQYF
>-|TRBV5-1|TRBJ2-7|TRBD1
TGCGCCAGCAGCTTGGTGGCAGGGGGAGCCTACGAGCAGTACTTC
CASSLVAGGAYEQYF
>-|TRBV5-4|TRBJ1-2|TRBD1
TGTGCCAGCAGCTTGGAGGGGGCCAGAGCTAACTATGGCTACACCTTC
CASSLEGARANYGYTF
>-|TRBV5-4|TRBJ2-1|TRBD2
TGTGCCAGCAGTCGTCGGGGGGGGCTACACAATGAGCAGTTCTTC
CASSRRGGLHNEQFF
>-|TRBV7-3|TRBJ2-1|-
TGTGCCAGCAGCTCCACGGGACAAGCGCAGTTCTTC
CASSSTGQAQFF
>-|TRBV27|TRBJ1-1|-
TGTGCCAGCAGTTTTGACAGATACTTAACTGAAGCTTTCTTT
CASSFDRYLTEAFF
>-|TRBV11-2|TRBJ2-3|TRBD1
TGTGCCAGCAGCCCTCATTTGGGACAGGGGGCAAGAGATACGCAGTATTTT
CASSPHLGQGARDTQYF
>-|TRBV5-6|TRBJ1-6|-
TGTGCCAGCAGCTTGTATTCCAGTCGGGGGAGCTCCTATAATTCACCCCTCCACTTT
CASSLYSSRGSSYNSPLHF
>few|TRBV14|TRBJ1-1|-
TGTGCCAGCAGCCACCTCGGGACGGAGGCTTTCTTT
CASSHLGTEAFF
>-|TRBV6-5|TRBJ1-3|-
TGTGCCAGCACCGAGGGAGGGGCGGCCGGAAACACCATATATTTT
CASTEGGAAGNTIYF
>-|TRBV29-1|TRBJ2-3|TRBD2
TGCAGCGTTGTAAGGAATCAGGCTAGCGGGAAGATCGTAACAGATACGCAGTATTTT
CSVVRNQASGKIVTDTQYF
>-|TRBV4-1|TRBJ2-1|-
TGCGCCAGCAGCGTAGGACGACAGGCCCTTTACAATGAGCAGTTCTTC
CASSVGRQALYNEQFF
>-|TRBV5-6|TRBJ1-2|-
TGTGCCAGCAGCTCCGACACGCAGCCCCGCTATGGCTACACCTTC
CASSSDTQPRYGYTF
>-|TRBV5-4|TRBJ1-4|TRBD1
TGTGCCAGCAGCGCCAGGGGGGCAACTAATGAAAAACTGTTTTTT
CASSARGATNEKLFF
>-|TRBV19|TRBJ2-1|TRBD2
TGTGCCAGTAGTAGGAATTACGGGAGGGCCTCGGATGAGCAGTTCTTC
CASSRNYGRASDEQFF
>-|TRBV7-9|TRBJ1-6|-
TGTGCCAGCAGCTTAGATCCGACTGTTAATTCACCCCTCCACTTT
CASSLDPTVNSPLHF